Presented here are 20 T cell receptor beta chains from one specimen sequenced in a study of cytomegalovirus exposure and HLA in healthy donors. Assay used: immunoSEQ multiplex PCR; TCRdb lists only in-frame clones, some missing. This sample yields hundreds of thousands of clones, of which about nine tenths are seen a single time; roughly 0.75% belongs to the top ten. Sequences were obtained from PBMCs. Source of these receptors: a woman under 30 in good health and CMV-seronegative.

The chain couples TRBV11-2 to TRBJ1-1; TRBD1 is a possible D gene (5 bases). With 1 base removed from V and 9 bases from J, the gap between germline ends came to 21 bases. The V gene's germline CDR1 is SGHAT and CDR2 FQNNGV. The CDR3 spans 16 residues. The CDR3 DNA reads TGTGCCAGCAGCTTAGGAGGAGGTCGGGACTTGGGGAAAGCTTTCTTT. It is translated as CASSLGGGRDLGKAFF.

The V call is TRBV7-2, the J call TRBJ2-7; 7 bases are a match to TRBD1. CDR3 length equals 17 residues. Germline V gene data show CDR1 as SGHTA and CDR2 as FQGNSA. Trimming removed 4 bases from V and 0 bases from J; junction bases left unmatched: 12. CDR3: CASSSQGGTGVSYEQYF. CDR3 DNA: TGTGCCAGCAGCTCCCAAGGGGGTACAGGGGTCTCCTACGAGCAGTACTTC.

V is TRBV2 and J is TRBJ2-7; TRBD2 aligns across 10 bases. Looked up from germline, CDR1 is SNHLY and CDR2 is FYNNEI. The J segment lost 1 base and the V segment lost 7 bases, leaving 19 bases of the junction unmatched. The CDR3 consists of 19 residues. The CDR3 spells CASTDRGWVAGGRSYEQYF. The CDR3 DNA reads as TGTGCCAGCACCGACAGGGGCTGGGTAGCGGGAGGTAGGTCCTACGAGCAGTACTTC.

The rearrangement joins TRBV5-6 to TRBJ2-4; TRBD2 aligns across 10 bases. Trimming took 4 bases from V and 1 from J; bases not matched to a gene: 11. The CDR3 has 18 residues. Per germline, CDR1 SGHDT and CDR2 YYEEEE. CDR3 DNA sequence: TGTGCCAGCAGCCGTAGCGGGAGGTCAGCCGGCGCCAAAAACATTCAGTACTTC. Translating it yields CASSRSGRSAGAKNIQYF. Full variable domain (outside the CDR3, taken from reference TRBV5-6 and TRBJ2-4): DAGVTQSPTHLIKTRGQQVTLRCSPKSGHDTVSWYQQALGQGPQFIFQYYEEEERQRGNFPDRFSGHQFPNYSSELNVNALLLGDSALYLCASSRSGRSAGAKNIQYFGAGTRLSVL.

This chain links TRBV27 with TRBJ2-1, with 11 bases aligning to TRBD2. The junction had 11 bases not matched to a gene; V was cut back by 1 base and J by 0 bases. Germline loops: CDR1 MNHEY, CDR2 SMNVEV (reference sequence). This CDR3 is built from 20 residues. CDR3 bases: TGTGCCAGCAGTTTATGGCCGGGACTAGCGGAAACCCTCTCCTACAATGAGCAGTTCTTC. Translation: CASSLWPGLAETLSYNEQFF.

The gene calls are TRBV29-1 and TRBJ2-7, with a weak D call TRBD1 (5 bases). This CDR3 contains 12 residues. V was shortened by 4 bases and J by 2 bases, with 9 bases between the two germline ends. Germline lookup yields CDR1 SQVTM and CDR2 ANQGSEA. CDR3 sequence: CSVVLGPYEQYF. In nucleotides, the CDR3 is TGCAGCGTTGTCCTGGGGCCCTACGAGCAGTACTTC.

The J gene is TRBJ1-1, the V gene TRBV6-1; the match to TRBD1 covers 8 bases. J gave up 0 bases and V 3 bases, and 0 bases lay outside the gene matches. This CDR3 is 14 amino acids long. Germline V gene lookup returns CDR1 MNHNS and CDR2 SASEGT. The CDR3 protein is CASSETGVNTEAFF. CDR3 bases: TGTGCCAGCAGTGAGACAGGGGTGAACACTGAAGCTTTCTTT.

This clone was seen a single time. The chain is built from TRBV13 and TRBJ2-7; no reliable D call. This CDR3 is built from 13 residues. Germline lookup yields CDR1 PRHDT and CDR2 FYEKMQ (reference sequence). Trimming pared 0 bases from V and 1 base from J, leaving 4 bases between. CDR3 nucleotides: TGTGCCAGCAGCTTAGGCCCGTCCTACGAGCAGTACTTC. Its translation is CASSLGPSYEQYF.

The CDR3 nucleotides are TGTGCCAGCAGCTTGCGGTCGGGTGGACTCCTCCTCGAGACCCAGTACTTC. As protein: CASSLRSGGLLLETQYF. This chain links TRBV5-4 with TRBJ2-5, with a possible D match to TRBD2 (5 bases). In germline, CDR1 is SGHNT, CDR2 YYREEE (reference sequence). The CDR3 extends over 17 amino acids. V lost 1 base, J lost 5 bases, and 21 bases lay in between.

This clone occurred a few times. At one end, the junction sequence differs from germline, possibly due to a read error. The chain uses TRBV25-1 and TRBJ1-2, with TRBD1 identical over 9 bases. This CDR3 region has 13 residues. Germline loops: CDR1 MGHDK, CDR2 SYGVNS. This CDR3 reads CASTLRTGDGYTF. In DNA form, the CDR3 reads TGTGCCAGCACCTTACGGACAGGGGATGGATACACCTTC.

This clone was recorded once. The rearrangement links TRBV18 to TRBJ1-2, with 7 bases that match TRBD1. This CDR3 comprises 15 residues. Germline values: CDR1 KGHSH, CDR2 LQKENI. With 5 bases clipped from V and 7 bases from J, the junction kept 13 bases outside the gene matches. CDR3: CASSEVVTGPAGYTF. The CDR3, as DNA: TGTGCCAGCTCAGAGGTTGTGACAGGGCCGGCTGGCTACACCTTC. Using reference TRBV18 and TRBJ1-2 for the parts outside the CDR3, the full variable domain is NAGVMQNPRHLVRRRGQEARLRCSPMKGHSHVYWYRQLPEEGLKFMVYLQKENIIDESGMPKERFSAEFPKEGPSILRIQQVVRGDSAAYFCASSEVVTGPAGYTFGSGTRLTVV.

The genes are TRBV6-1 and TRBJ2-5; tentatively, D is TRBD2 (6 bases). The CDR3 has 15 residues. Germline V gives CDR1 MNHNS, CDR2 SASEGT. Trimming removed 7 bases at V and 1 base at J, with 16 bases between. The CDR3 DNA reads as TGTGCCAGCAAAACCAGGAGCGGGCCCCAAGAGACCCAGTACTTC. Residues: CASKTRSGPQETQYF.

V usage is TRBV6-1 and J usage is TRBJ1-5; 8 nucleotides match TRBD1. Germline values: CDR1 MNHNS, CDR2 SASEGT. CDR3 length: 15 residues. With 6 bases clipped from V and 0 bases from J, the junction kept 4 bases outside the gene matches. In DNA form, the CDR3 reads TGTGCCAGCAGGGACAGGGTCTATAGCAATCAGCCCCAGCATTTT. It specifies CASRDRVYSNQPQHF.

This clone has a single count. The J gene is TRBJ1-1, the V gene TRBV7-8; D is undetermined. The V end lost 5 bases, the J end lost 1 base, and 26 bases lay between the germline ends. This CDR3 region has 19 residues. In germline, CDR1 is SGHVS, CDR2 FQNEAQ. The CDR3: CASSLNPRGASPPNTEAFF. The CDR3, as DNA: TGTGCCAGCAGCCTGAACCCTCGGGGTGCGAGTCCTCCGAACACTGAAGCTTTCTTT.

On this clone itself: This specimen includes other DNA sequences encoding the same CDR3. Here the CDR3 reads CASSRGYEQYF. The CDR3 region has the DNA TGTGCCAGCAGCCGGGGGTACGAGCAGTACTTC. The chain has TRBV6-5 and TRBJ2-7, with a weak D call TRBD2 (6 bases). Germline V lookup: CDR1 MNHEY, CDR2 SVGAGI. With 6 bases removed from V and 4 bases from J, the gap between germline ends came to 7 bases. There are 11 residues in the CDR3.

The J gene is TRBJ1-4, the V gene TRBV25-1, with D possibly being TRBD1 (6 bases). V lost 3 bases to trimming and J lost 8 bases, with 19 bases between them. The germline CDR1 and CDR2 sequences are MGHDK and SYGVNS. This CDR3 has 16 amino acids. Written as DNA, the CDR3 is TGTGCCAGCAGTGAGGGTTATGGCAGGGGTGTAGAAAAACTGTTTTTT. This codes for CASSEGYGRGVEKLFF.

The CDR3 reads CASSGPAGDSNQPQHF. DNA of the CDR3: TGTGCCAGCAGTGGGCCCGCAGGCGATAGCAATCAGCCCCAGCATTTT. The chain couples TRBV2 to TRBJ1-5; D is uncertain. There are 16 residues in the CDR3. Germline loops: CDR1 SNHLY, CDR2 FYNNEI. The ends were cut back, 4 bases at V and 0 bases at J, with 13 bases in the middle.

The CDR3 here is CASSPSPSGSSYEQYF. DNA of the CDR3: TGTGCCAGCAGTCCCTCCCCTAGCGGGAGCTCCTACGAGCAGTACTTC. The chain is built from TRBV28 and TRBJ2-7; 10 bases align to TRBD2. The CDR3 loop spans 16 amino acids. The V gene's germline CDR1 is MDHEN and CDR2 SYDVKM. The V segment lost 5 bases and the J segment 0 bases; nucleotides outside the gene matches: 7.

The chain joins TRBV2 to TRBJ2-5; D might be TRBD1 (6 bases). Trimming took off 4 bases at V and 4 bases at J, with 7 bases between the two ends. Germline V gene data show CDR1 as SNHLY and CDR2 as FYNNEI. The CDR3 is 12 residues long. The CDR3 reads CASSVGGETQYF. DNA of the CDR3: TGTGCCAGCAGTGTAGGGGGAGAGACCCAGTACTTC.

The chain employs TRBV28 and TRBJ1-4; 10 bases fit TRBD1. Germline V gene sequence: CDR1 MDHEN, CDR2 SYDVKM. J gave up 4 bases and V 2 bases, and 4 bases lay outside the gene matches. The CDR3 runs to 16 residues. The CDR3 nucleotides read TGTGCCAGCAGTTTAGGGGACAGGGGATTTAATGAAAAACTGTTTTTT. Protein product: CASSLGDRGFNEKLFF.